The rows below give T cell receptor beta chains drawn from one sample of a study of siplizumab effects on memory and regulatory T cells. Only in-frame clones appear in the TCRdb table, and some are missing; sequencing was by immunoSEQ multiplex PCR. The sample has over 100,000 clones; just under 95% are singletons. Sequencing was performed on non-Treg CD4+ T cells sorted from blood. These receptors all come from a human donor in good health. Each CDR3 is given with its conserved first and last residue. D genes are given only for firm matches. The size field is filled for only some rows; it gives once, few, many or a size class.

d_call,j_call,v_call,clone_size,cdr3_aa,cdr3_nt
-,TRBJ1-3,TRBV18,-,CASSPSASSGNTIYF,TGTGCCAGCTCACCTTCAGCGAGCTCTGGAAACACCATATATTTT
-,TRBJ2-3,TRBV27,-,CASSLDRDPGTDTQYF,TGTGCCAGCAGTTTAGACCGGGATCCGGGGACAGATACGCAGTATTTT
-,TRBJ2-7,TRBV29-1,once,CSVLGATPEQYF,TGCAGCGTCCTAGGGGCAACGCCCGAGCAGTACTTC
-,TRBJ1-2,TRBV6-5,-,CASSYLTGNYGYTF,TGTGCCAGCAGTTATCTCACAGGGAACTATGGCTACACCTTC
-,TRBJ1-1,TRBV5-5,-,CASTLRAKDTEAFF,TGTGCCAGCACACTTAGGGCGAAGGACACTGAAGCTTTCTTT
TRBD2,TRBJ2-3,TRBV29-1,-,CSVAGLAGKIDTQYF,TGCAGCGTTGCCGGTCTAGCGGGGAAGATAGATACGCAGTATTTT
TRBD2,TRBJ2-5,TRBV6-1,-,CASSEAGGKLETQYF,TGTGCCAGCAGTGAAGCGGGGGGGAAGTTGGAGACCCAGTACTTC
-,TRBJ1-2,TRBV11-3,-,CASSLLEGLPTF,TGTGCCAGCAGCTTATTAGAAGGACTCCCCACCTTC
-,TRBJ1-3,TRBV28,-,CASSLYSGSDTIYF,TGTGCCAGCAGTTTATATAGTGGATCGGACACCATATATTTT
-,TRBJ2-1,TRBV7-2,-,CASSSGTAGNEQFF,TGTGCCAGCAGCTCCGGGACGGCCGGCAATGAGCAGTTCTTC
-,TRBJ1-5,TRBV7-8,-,CASSSSLMVNQPQHF,TGTGCCAGCAGCTCGTCCTTAATGGTCAATCAGCCCCAGCATTTT
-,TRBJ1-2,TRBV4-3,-,CASSQGGRSYGYTF,TGCGCCAGCAGCCAAGGGGGGCGTAGCTATGGCTACACCTTC
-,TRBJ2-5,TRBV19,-,CASRFYGTQYF,TGTGCCAGTCGGTTTTATGGGACCCAGTACTTC
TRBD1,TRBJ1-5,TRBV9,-,CASSATGDQPQHF,TGTGCCAGCAGCGCGACAGGGGACCAGCCCCAGCATTTT
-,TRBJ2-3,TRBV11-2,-,CASSFSRVTDTQYF,TGTGCCAGCAGCTTTTCCAGGGTCACAGATACGCAGTATTTT
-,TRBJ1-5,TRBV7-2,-,CASSLVKGGQPQHF,TGTGCCAGCAGCTTAGTAAAGGGGGGTCAGCCCCAGCATTTT
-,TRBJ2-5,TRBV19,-,CASSTRETQYF,TGTGCCAGTAGCACTAGGGAGACCCAGTACTTC
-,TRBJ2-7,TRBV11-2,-,CASSSEVSGVNEQYF,TGTGCCAGCAGCTCAGAGGTCAGTGGGGTGAACGAGCAGTACTTC